The rows below give T cell receptor beta chains drawn from one sample of a study of cytomegalovirus exposure and HLA in healthy donors. The assay was immunoSEQ multiplex PCR, and TCRdb's table has in-frame clones only and misses some. Altogether 150,000 or so clones are present, around 81% being singletons, with the ten largest covering 2% to 2.5%. Sequencing was performed on PBMCs. The receptors were gathered from a man aged 45-65 years in good health and CMV-seronegative. The CDR3 runs from the conserved cysteine through the conserved F or W. A D gene is named only where the DNA matches it firmly. Where a row states a size, it is once, few, many or the class of an expanded clone; other rows omit it.

V gene	clone size	J gene	D gene	CDR3 DNA	CDR3 protein
TRBV27	NA	TRBJ2-7	NA	TGTGCCAGCAGTTTCAAATCGGTGAGGTACGAGCAGTACTTC	CASSFKSVRYEQYF
TRBV5-4	NA	TRBJ2-2	NA	TGTGCCAGCACCCTTGGGGCGGGGCGTACCGGGGAGCTGTTTTTT	CASTLGAGRTGELFF
TRBV19	NA	TRBJ1-2	NA	TGTGCCAGTAGTATAGCAGCATCGGGGCTAGCGAGGGGCTACACCTTC	CASSIAASGLARGYTF
TRBV6-5	NA	TRBJ2-1	NA	TGTGCCAGCAGTTACTCGTCCCCCAACAGGGATAATGAGCAGTTCTTC	CASSYSSPNRDNEQFF
TRBV30	NA	TRBJ2-1	NA	TGTGCCAACCCGGTGGGGGGTGAGCAGTTCTTC	CANPVGGEQFF
TRBV2	few	TRBJ2-7	TRBD2	TGTGCCAGCGAGCGGGGGCGCGTTCCCTACGAGCAGTACTTC	CASERGRVPYEQYF
TRBV2	NA	TRBJ1-1	TRBD1	TGTGCCAGCAGCGCACAGGGGGTGGGCACTGAAGCTTTCTTT	CASSAQGVGTEAFF
TRBV6-5	once	TRBJ2-7	NA	TGTGCCACTCTGGGGAGGCGCCCCTACGAGCAGTACTTC	CATLGRRPYEQYF
TRBV6-1	few	TRBJ1-5	TRBD1	TGTGCCAGCAGTGAAGCCAGGACAGGGGATCAGCCCCAGCATTTT	CASSEARTGDQPQHF
TRBV5-1	NA	TRBJ2-7	NA	TGCGCCAGCAGCTTCCTTCGCGGGACGATAACGTACGAGCAGTACTTC	CASSFLRGTITYEQYF
TRBV19	NA	TRBJ1-2	TRBD1	TGTGCCAGTAGGGGACAGACTAACTATGGCTACACCTTC	CASRGQTNYGYTF
TRBV6-1	NA	TRBJ2-5	NA	TGTGCCAGCACTGGGGGACTTCAAGAGACCCAGTACTTC	CASTGGLQETQYF
TRBV5-1	NA	TRBJ2-1	NA	TGCGCCAGCAGCGAGCCCCCGGGAGAGGTGGTCTTC	CASSEPPGEVVF
TRBV5-1	NA	TRBJ2-7	TRBD2	TGCGCCAGCAGCTTGGAGACTAGCGGGAGTGGGTACGAGCAGTACTTC	CASSLETSGSGYEQYF
TRBV6-6	NA	TRBJ1-1	TRBD1	TGTGCCAGCAGCGCCGGGACAGCCCATTTCACTGAAGCTTTCTTT	CASSAGTAHFTEAFF
TRBV27	NA	TRBJ2-1	NA	TGTGCCAGCAGTTTCTCCGTGATTCCGGATGAGCAGTTCTTC	CASSFSVIPDEQFF
TRBV19	NA	TRBJ2-1	TRBD1	TGTGCCAGTAGTAAGGGGACAGGGAAGTTCTTC	CASSKGTGKFF
TRBV18	NA	TRBJ2-1	TRBD2	TGTGCCAGCTCACGGTCTAGCGGGAAGAGCTCCTACAATGAGCAGTTCTTC	CASSRSSGKSSYNEQFF
TRBV6-1	medium-sized	TRBJ2-7	NA	TGTGCCAGCAGTGAACCTCATACCTACTACGAGCAGTACTTC	CASSEPHTYYEQYF
TRBV4-2	NA	TRBJ1-1	NA	TGTGCCAGCAGCCAAGACCCCGGGAGGAGAAACACTGAAGCTTTCTTT	CASSQDPGRRNTEAFF
TRBV6-1	NA	TRBJ2-7	TRBD2	TGTGCCAGCACTATCACCAGCGGGAGCTACGAGCAGTACTTC	CASTITSGSYEQYF
TRBV27	NA	TRBJ2-7	NA	TGTGCCAGCAGTTTAAGTGGCCAGAAGCAGTACTTC	CASSLSGQKQYF
TRBV7-8	NA	TRBJ2-7	TRBD1	TGTGCCAGCAGGACGGACAGGGGGCAATACGAGCAGTACTTC	CASRTDRGQYEQYF
TRBV7-9	once	TRBJ2-1	NA	TGTGCCAGCAGCTTATATCCGGCAGGGATGAGCGGGCCCTACAATGAGCAGTTCTTC	CASSLYPAGMSGPYNEQFF
TRBV7-2	NA	TRBJ1-1	NA	TGTGCCAGCAGCTTGAGGCGGGGGTCAACTGAAGCTTTCTTT	CASSLRRGSTEAFF
TRBV12-5	NA	TRBJ1-1	NA	TGTGCTAGTGGTATTTCGACAGCCATGAACACTGAAGCTTTCTTT	CASGISTAMNTEAFF
TRBV11-2	NA	TRBJ2-7	TRBD1	TGTGCCAGCAGCTTAGATCACAGGGGGACCTACGAGCAGTACTTC	CASSLDHRGTYEQYF
TRBV5-6	NA	TRBJ2-3	NA	TGTGCCAGCAGCCCCAGACAGCTATCTAGCACAGATACGCAGTATTTT	CASSPRQLSSTDTQYF
TRBV11-2	NA	TRBJ2-2	TRBD2	TGTGCCAGCAGCTTGACTAGCGGTCAGAACACCGGGGAGCTGTTTTTT	CASSLTSGQNTGELFF
TRBV7-9	NA	TRBJ1-1	NA	TGTGCCAGCAGCCTTCCGGACAGACCGAACACTGAAGCTTTCTTT	CASSLPDRPNTEAFF
TRBV18	NA	TRBJ1-1	TRBD1	TGTGCCAGCTCACCACGGCAGGGGGCATACCCTGAAGCTTTCTTT	CASSPRQGAYPEAFF
TRBV5-3	NA	TRBJ1-1	TRBD1	TGTGCCAGAAGCTTGGATGATAGGACAGGGGGCGAGGACACTGAAGCTTTCTTT	CARSLDDRTGGEDTEAFF
TRBV21-1	NA	TRBJ1-2	NA	TGTGCCAGCAGCAAAAACAGGGAATTTACAGCTAACTATGGCTACACCTTC	CASSKNREFTANYGYTF
TRBV9	NA	TRBJ1-1	TRBD1	TGTGCCAGCAGCGTATCAGGACAGGGGGCATTTACTGAAGCTTTCTTT	CASSVSGQGAFTEAFF
TRBV15	NA	TRBJ2-1	NA	TGTGCCACCAGCAGCTTAGTGGTATCGGGCAATGAGCAGTTCTTC	CATSSLVVSGNEQFF
TRBV5-1	few	TRBJ2-5	TRBD2	TGCGCCAGCAGCTTGGGAAGCGGGAGAGGAAAGACCCAGTACTTC	CASSLGSGRGKTQYF
TRBV5-4	NA	TRBJ2-7	NA	TGTGCCAGCAGCCTACAGGGATCCTACGAGCAGTACTTC	CASSLQGSYEQYF
TRBV27	NA	TRBJ1-1	TRBD1	TGTGCCAGCAGCCCCGGGACAGGGGGTTTCAACACTGAAGCTTTCTTT	CASSPGTGGFNTEAFF
TRBV12-5	NA	TRBJ1-1	NA	TGTGCTAGTGGTTTGGGACAGTTGAACACTGAAGCTTTCTTT	CASGLGQLNTEAFF
TRBV11-2	NA	TRBJ2-1	NA	TGTGCCAGCAGCCTTCGGTCCTCCGACAGTCGGGATGAGCAGTTCTTC	CASSLRSSDSRDEQFF
TRBV7-2	NA	TRBJ2-5	NA	TGTGCCAGCAGCTTAGGAGGGTCAGAGACCCAGTACTTC	CASSLGGSETQYF
TRBV29-1	NA	TRBJ2-7	TRBD1	TGCAGCGTTGAGGACAGGGGAAGATACGAGCAGTACTTC	CSVEDRGRYEQYF
TRBV7-8	few	TRBJ2-1	TRBD1	TGTGCCAGCACTACATTAGGGGACAGGGGGTCCTACAATGAGCAGTTCTTC	CASTTLGDRGSYNEQFF
TRBV28	NA	TRBJ2-7	NA	TGTGCCAGCAGTTCCCCATCGGACTTCTACGAGCAGTACTTC	CASSSPSDFYEQYF